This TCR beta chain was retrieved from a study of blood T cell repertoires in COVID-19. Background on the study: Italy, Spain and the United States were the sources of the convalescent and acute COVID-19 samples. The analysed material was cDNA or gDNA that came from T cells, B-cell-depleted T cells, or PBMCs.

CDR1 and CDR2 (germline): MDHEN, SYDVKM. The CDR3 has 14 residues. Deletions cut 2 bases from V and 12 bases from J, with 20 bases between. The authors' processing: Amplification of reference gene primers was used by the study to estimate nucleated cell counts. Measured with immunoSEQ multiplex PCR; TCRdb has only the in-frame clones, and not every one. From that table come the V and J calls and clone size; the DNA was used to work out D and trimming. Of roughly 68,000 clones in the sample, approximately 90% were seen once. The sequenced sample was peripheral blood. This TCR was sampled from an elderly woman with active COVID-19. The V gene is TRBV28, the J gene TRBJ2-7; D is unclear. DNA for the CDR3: TGTGCCAGCAGTTTACCTGACCAGTCCCGCAGGTGGTACTTC. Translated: CASSLPDQSRRWYF.